The 3 T cell receptor beta chains below all came from one sample that was sequenced in a study of blood T cell repertoires in COVID-19. TCRdb keeps only in-frame clones here, not all; method: immunoSEQ multiplex PCR. The data show some 99,000 clones, with about 80% seen just once and roughly a quarter held by the top ten. The sequencing input was peripheral blood. Receptors originate from a man in his 70s with acute or convalescent COVID-19.

This clone was picked up a small number of times. V usage is TRBV15 and J usage is TRBJ1-1, with a weak D call TRBD1 (5 bases). V shed 0 bases and J shed 3 bases, with 11 bases lying between them. The CDR3 is 15 residues long. Per the germline V gene, CDR1 is LNHNV and CDR2 is YYDKDF (reference sequence). The CDR3 DNA follows: TGTGCCACCAGCAGAGATCGATGGGGGGACACTGAAGCTTTCTTT. This codes for CATSRDRWGDTEAFF.

The chain has TRBV5-4 and TRBJ2-1; 8 bases agree with TRBD1. Trimming cost V 4 bases and J 8 bases; bases outside gene matches: 11. The CDR3 contains 15 residues. The germline V gene has CDR1 SGHNT and CDR2 YYREEE (reference sequence). The CDR3 is CASSVPGGSGYEQFF. The DNA for the CDR3 is TGTGCCAGCAGCGTCCCAGGGGGCTCAGGGTATGAGCAGTTCTTC.

The chain links TRBV5-8 to TRBJ2-5; 9 nucleotides line up with TRBD1. The CDR3 contains 17 residues. Germline CDR1 SGHTS, CDR2 YDEGEE. V trimming: 5 bases; J trimming: 5 bases; junction bases outside the gene matches: 16. As DNA, the CDR3 is TGTGCCAGCAGTATGGCCTCCGGGACAGGGTCATTTGAGACCCAGTACTTC. It specifies CASSMASGTGSFETQYF.